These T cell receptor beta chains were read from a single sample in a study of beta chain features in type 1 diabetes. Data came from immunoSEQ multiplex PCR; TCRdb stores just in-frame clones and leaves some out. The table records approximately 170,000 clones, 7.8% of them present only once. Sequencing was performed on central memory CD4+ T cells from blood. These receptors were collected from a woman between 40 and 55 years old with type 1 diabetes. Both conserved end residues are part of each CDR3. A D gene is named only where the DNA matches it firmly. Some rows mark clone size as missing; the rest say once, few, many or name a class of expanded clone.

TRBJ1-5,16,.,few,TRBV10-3,TGTGCCATCAGTGATTCCCCGGGGAGTAGCAATCAGCCCCAGCATTTT,CAISDSPGSSNQPQHF
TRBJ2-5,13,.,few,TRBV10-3,TGTGCCATCAGGCCGGACTACGGAGAGACCCAGTACTTC,CAIRPDYGETQYF
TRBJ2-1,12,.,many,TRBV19,TGTGCCAGTAGTAGCAGGGGTAATGAGCAGTTCTTC,CASSSRGNEQFF
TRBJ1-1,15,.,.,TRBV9,TGTGCCAGCAGCGCCTTAGGGGAGGGAAACACTGAAGCTTTCTTT,CASSALGEGNTEAFF
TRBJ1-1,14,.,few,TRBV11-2,TGTGCCAGCAGCGAACTAATACAGGGCACTGAAGCTTTCTTT,CASSELIQGTEAFF
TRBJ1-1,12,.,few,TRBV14,TGTGCCAGCAGCCAAACGAGGGTTGAAGCTTTCTTT,CASSQTRVEAFF
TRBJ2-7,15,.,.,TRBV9,TGTGCCAGCAGCGTAGAGCCAGGGCTCACCTACGAGCAGTACTTC,CASSVEPGLTYEQYF
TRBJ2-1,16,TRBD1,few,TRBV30,TGTGCCTGGAGTGTCTACGGACAGGGGGCGGTCAATGAGCAGTTCTTC,CAWSVYGQGAVNEQFF
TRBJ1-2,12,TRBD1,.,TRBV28,TGTGCCACATCGGGACAGTATCATGGCTACACCTTC,CATSGQYHGYTF
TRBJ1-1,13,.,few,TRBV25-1,TGTGCCAGCAAAGCGCGGCAGAACACTGAAGCTTTCTTT,CASKARQNTEAFF
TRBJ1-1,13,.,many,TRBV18,TGTGCCAGCTCACCACTCGGAGGCACTGAAGCTTTCTTT,CASSPLGGTEAFF
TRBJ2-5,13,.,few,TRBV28,TGTGCCAGCTTTAGGACAGAAGAAGAGACCCAGTACTTC,CASFRTEEETQYF
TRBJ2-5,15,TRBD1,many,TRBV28,TGTGCCAGCAGTGTGGGGACAGTTGGTAGGGAGACCCAGTACTTC,CASSVGTVGRETQYF
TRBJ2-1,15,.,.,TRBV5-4,TGTGCCAGCAGCTTTAGACAGGACCACTACAATGAGCAGTTCTTC,CASSFRQDHYNEQFF
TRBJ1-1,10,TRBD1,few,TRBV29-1,TGCAGCGTTGAGAGGGGGCAGGCTTTCTTT,CSVERGQAFF
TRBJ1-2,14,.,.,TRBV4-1,TGCGCCAGCAGCCAAGTGACAGCTAACTATGGCTACACCTTC,CASSQVTANYGYTF
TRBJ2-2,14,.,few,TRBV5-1,TGCGCCAGCAGCTTGGGACAGCACACCGGGGAGCTGTTTTTT,CASSLGQHTGELFF
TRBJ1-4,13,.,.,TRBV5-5,TGTGCCAGCAGCCTAAGGGGCGATGAAAAACTGTTTTTT,CASSLRGDEKLFF
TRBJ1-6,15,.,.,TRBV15,TGTGCCACCAGAGAAGGAGAAGGGGCTATGTCACCCCTCCACTTT,CATREGEGAMSPLHF
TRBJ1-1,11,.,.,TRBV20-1,TGCAGTGCCCTTCGGGAGACTGAAGCTTTCTTT,CSALRETEAFF
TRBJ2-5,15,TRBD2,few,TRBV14,TGTGCCAGCAGCCATTCCACGCCCGGGGGGGAGACCCAGTACTTC,CASSHSTPGGETQYF
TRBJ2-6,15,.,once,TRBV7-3,TGTGCCAGCAGCGCCCTGAGCTCTGGGGCCAACGTCCTGACTTTC,CASSALSSGANVLTF
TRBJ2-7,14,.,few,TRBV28,TGTGCCAGCAGTTTAGACAGGCTCTCCTACGAGCAGTACTTC,CASSLDRLSYEQYF
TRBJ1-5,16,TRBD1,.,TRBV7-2,TGTGCCAGCAGCCAGCTCGGGACAGGGGCGGGGCAGCCCCAGCATTTT,CASSQLGTGAGQPQHF
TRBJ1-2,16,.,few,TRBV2,TGTGCCAGCAGTAAACGGTCTGGGCAGGGTATTCGTGGCTACACCTTC,CASSKRSGQGIRGYTF
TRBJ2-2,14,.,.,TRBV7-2,TGTGCCAGCAGCGCCCGACAGGACACCGGGGAGCTGTTTTTT,CASSARQDTGELFF
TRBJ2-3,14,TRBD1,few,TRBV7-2,TGTGCCAGCAGCCTACGACAGGGTACAGATACGCAGTATTTT,CASSLRQGTDTQYF
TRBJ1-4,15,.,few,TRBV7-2,TGTGCCAGCAGCTCCCAAGGAGGATCTAATGAAAAACTGTTTTTT,CASSSQGGSNEKLFF
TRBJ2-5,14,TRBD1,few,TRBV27,TGTGCCAGCAGCGCGACAGGGCCGAGGGAGACCCAGTACTTC,CASSATGPRETQYF
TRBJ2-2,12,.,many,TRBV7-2,TGTGCCAGCAGCCTTTACACCGGGGAGCTGTTTTTT,CASSLYTGELFF
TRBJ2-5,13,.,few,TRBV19,TGTGCCAGTAGTATTTCCCCCAGAGAGACCCAGTACTTC,CASSISPRETQYF
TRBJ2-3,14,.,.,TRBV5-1,TGCGCCAGCAGCTTAGGGGGGGCGACAGATACGCAGTATTTT,CASSLGGATDTQYF
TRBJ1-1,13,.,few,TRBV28,TGTGCCAGCAGCCAGGGGCTGAACACTGAAGCTTTCTTT,CASSQGLNTEAFF
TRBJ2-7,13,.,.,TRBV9,TGTGCCAGCAGCATCCAGAGTGGGGGGGAGCAGTACTTC,CASSIQSGGEQYF
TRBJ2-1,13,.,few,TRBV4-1,TGCGCCAGCAGCCAGAGAGGAGGCGATGAGCAGTTCTTC,CASSQRGGDEQFF
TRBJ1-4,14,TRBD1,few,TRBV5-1,TGCGCCAGCAGCGACGGACAGGGGGCGAAAAAACTGTTTTTT,CASSDGQGAKKLFF
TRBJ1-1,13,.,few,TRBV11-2,TGTGCCAGCAGCTTAACAGTGAACACTGAAGCTTTCTTT,CASSLTVNTEAFF
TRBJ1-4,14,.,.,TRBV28,TGTGCCAGCAGTTTCGGGGGGCCGGATGAAAAACTGTTTTTT,CASSFGGPDEKLFF
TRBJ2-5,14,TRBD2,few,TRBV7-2,TGTGCCAGCAGCTTAGAGCGGGGCCGGGAGACCCAGTACTTC,CASSLERGRETQYF
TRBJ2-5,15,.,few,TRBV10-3,TGTGCCATCAGTGAGGGGCGAGAGATGGGAGAGACCCAGTACTTC,CAISEGREMGETQYF
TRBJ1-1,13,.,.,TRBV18,TGTGCCAGCTCTGGGGGGTCGAACACTGAAGCTTTCTTT,CASSGGSNTEAFF
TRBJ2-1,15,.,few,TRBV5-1,TGCGCCAGCAGCTCGAGGGCGGGCGCAACCAATGAGCAGTTCTTC,CASSSRAGATNEQFF
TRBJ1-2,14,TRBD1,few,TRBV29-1,TGCAGCGCTCGGACAGGAGCAGCTAACTATGGCTACACCTTC,CSARTGAANYGYTF
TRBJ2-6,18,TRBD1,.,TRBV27,TGTGCCAGCAGCTCGCTGAAGGGGGCCTACTCTGGGGCCAACGTCCTGACTTTC,CASSSLKGAYSGANVLTF
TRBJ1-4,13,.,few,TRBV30,TGTGCCACGGGTGGCAGGGGATATGAAAAACTGTTTTTT,CATGGRGYEKLFF
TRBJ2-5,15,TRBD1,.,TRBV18,TGTGCCAGCTCACCACCAAGGACAGGCCAAGAGACCCAGTACTTC,CASSPPRTGQETQYF
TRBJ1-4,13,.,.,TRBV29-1,TGCAGCGTGGTTGGGACACAGAGTGAAAAACTGTTTTTT,CSVVGTQSEKLFF
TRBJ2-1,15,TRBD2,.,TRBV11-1,TGTGCCAGCAGCTTAGGACTAGCGGATTACAATGAGCAGTTCTTC,CASSLGLADYNEQFF
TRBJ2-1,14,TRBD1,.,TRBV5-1,TGCGCCAGCCATGGGACAGGGGAACCCAATGAGCAGTTCTTC,CASHGTGEPNEQFF
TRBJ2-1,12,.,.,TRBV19,TGTGCCAGTAGTACCCAAGCGGGTGAGCAGTTCTTC,CASSTQAGEQFF
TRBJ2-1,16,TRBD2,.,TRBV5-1,TGCGCCAGCAGCTGGTTTAGCGGGGGGGCCAACAATGAGCAGTTCTTC,CASSWFSGGANNEQFF
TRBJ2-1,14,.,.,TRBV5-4,TGTGCCAGCAGCCCCCGAGGAGACTACAATGAGCAGTTCTTC,CASSPRGDYNEQFF
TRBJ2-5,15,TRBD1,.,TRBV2,TGTGCCAGCAGACCCCGGACAGGGGAACAAGAGACCCAGTACTTC,CASRPRTGEQETQYF
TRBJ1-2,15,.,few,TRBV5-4,TGTGCCAGCAGCTTGGATACGCGGGCTCGTGATGGCTACACCTTC,CASSLDTRARDGYTF
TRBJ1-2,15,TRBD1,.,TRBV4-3,TGCGCCAGCAGCTTTTCAGGGGGTATCCCAGATGGCTACACCTTC,CASSFSGGIPDGYTF